The 27 T cell receptor beta chains given below trace back to one sample, sequenced in a study of control samples from healthy donors and cancer patients. TCRdb's table, derived via immunoSEQ multiplex PCR, lists solely in-frame clones and lacks some. The table shows about 98,000 clones, with about four fifths occurring only once. The specimen sequenced was blood. Every receptor here comes from a woman in her thirties in good health.

This rearrangement joins TRBV9 to TRBJ2-3; 12 bases line up with TRBD2. Germline V gene sequence: CDR1 SGDLS, CDR2 YYNGEE. The CDR3 has 16 residues. V trimming: 4 bases; J trimming: 4 bases; junction bases outside the gene matches: 7. This CDR3 is CASSPSGLAGSDTQYF. The CDR3 DNA reads as TGTGCCAGCAGCCCCTCCGGACTAGCGGGGTCAGATACGCAGTATTTT. The whole variable domain, remainder taken from reference TRBV9 and TRBJ2-3, is DSGVTQTPKHLITATGQRVTLRCSPRSGDLSVYWYQQSLDQGLQFLIQYYNGEERAKGNILERFSAQQFPDLHSELNLSSLELGDSALYFCASSPSGLAGSDTQYFGPGTRLTVL.

The V and J genes are TRBV6-5 and TRBJ2-7; 7 bases agree with TRBD2. J was trimmed by 2 bases and V by 8 bases; bases with no gene match: 0. Germline-derived CDR1 and CDR2 are MNHEY and SVGAGI. This CDR3 region has 11 residues. The CDR3 reads CASGLAYEQYF. The CDR3 region has the DNA TGTGCCAGCGGACTAGCCTACGAGCAGTACTTC.

V and J are TRBV13 and TRBJ2-1, with 7 bases aligning to TRBD1. Trimming at V came to 1 base and at J to 5 bases, leaving 8 bases not matched to a gene. The CDR3 has 16 amino acids. Germline CDR1 and CDR2: PRHDT and FYEKMQ (reference sequence). CDR3 bases: TGTGCCAGCAGCTTAGTAAGGGGGCGGCAAAACAATGAGCAGTTCTTC. It codes for CASSLVRGRQNNEQFF.

V gene TRBV11-2 combines with J gene TRBJ1-1; D is perhaps TRBD1 (5 bases). This CDR3 region has 16 residues. V shed 5 bases and J shed 1 base, with 17 bases lying between them. Per the germline V gene, CDR1 is SGHAT and CDR2 is FQNNGV. CDR3 sequence: CASSRSSGWENTEAFF. The CDR3 DNA reads TGTGCCAGCAGCCGCAGTTCAGGGTGGGAGAACACTGAAGCTTTCTTT. The full variable domain, completed using reference TRBV11-2 and TRBJ1-1, is EAGVAQSPRYKIIEKRQSVAFWCNPISGHATLYWYQQILGQGPKLLIQFQNNGVVDDSQLPKDRFSAERLKGVDSTLKIQPAKLEDSAVYLCASSRSSGWENTEAFFGQGTRLTVV.

This chain joins TRBV12-3 or TRBV12-4 and TRBJ2-2; D is uncertain. The length of the CDR3 is 11 residues. Trimming cost V 6 bases and J 7 bases, with 6 bases left between them. The CDR3 DNA follows: TGTGCCAGCAGCAGTGTCGGGGAGCTGTTTTTT. This codes for CASSSVGELFF.

The chain carries TRBV9 and TRBJ1-2; D possibly corresponds to TRBD1 (5 bases). The germline gives CDR1 SGDLS, CDR2 YYNGEE. This CDR3 comprises 14 residues. The ends were cut back, 3 bases at V and 8 bases at J, with 17 bases in the middle. CDR3 residues: CASSDGTYTVGYTF. In DNA, the CDR3 is TGTGCCAGCAGCGACGGGACGTACACAGTAGGCTACACCTTC.

This clone was counted only a few times. The V call is TRBV5-1, the J call TRBJ2-5; tentative D call: TRBD1 (6 bases). Trimming took off 1 base at V and 3 bases at J, with 16 bases between the two ends. This CDR3 is 16 amino acids long. CDR1 and CDR2 (germline): SGHRS, YFSETQ. The CDR3 protein is CASSLSLLQGKETQYF. The CDR3 nucleotides read TGCGCCAGCAGCTTGTCTCTGTTGCAGGGGAAAGAGACCCAGTACTTC.

This chain joins TRBV6-6 and TRBJ2-5; the match to TRBD2 covers 8 bases. Germline V lookup: CDR1 MNHNY, CDR2 SVGAGI (reference sequence). The CDR3 runs 14 residues. Trimming removed 2 bases from V and 2 bases from J; junction bases left unmatched: 1. The CDR3 DNA sequence: TGTGCCAGCAGTTACGGCGGGGGGCAAGAGACCCAGTACTTC. As protein: CASSYGGGQETQYF.

This clone appeared a single time. The V call is TRBV11-3, the J call TRBJ2-3; 15 positions match TRBD2. The V gene's germline CDR1 is SGHNT and CDR2 YENEEA. The V and J ends lost 2 bases and 6 bases, in that order; junction bases with no gene match: 3. The CDR3 is 16 amino acids. The CDR3 DNA reads TGTGCCAGCAGCTTATACGGGACTAGCGGGGGGGATACGCAGTATTTT. This codes for CASSLYGTSGGDTQYF.

This chain joins TRBV2 and TRBJ2-2, with D perhaps given as TRBD1 or TRBD2 (5 bases each). Germline V gene lookup returns CDR1 SNHLY and CDR2 FYNNEI. The germline V and J ends were trimmed by 6 bases and 3 bases, with 11 bases remaining between them. The CDR3 runs to 14 residues. Here the CDR3 DNA reads TGTGCCAGCAGGAGGGGACGGGACACCGGGGAGCTGTTTTTT. Protein sequence: CASRRGRDTGELFF.

J is TRBJ2-5 and V is TRBV13; TRBD2 matches at 7 bases. The CDR3 extends over 14 amino acids. The germline V gene encodes CDR1 PRHDT and CDR2 FYEKMQ (reference sequence). V gave up 5 bases and J gave up 4 bases; unmatched junction bases: 7. CDR3 sequence: CASSPPGGLETQYF. CDR3 nucleotides: TGTGCCAGCAGCCCTCCGGGGGGTTTAGAGACCCAGTACTTC.

The V call is TRBV19, the J call TRBJ1-5; D is possibly TRBD1 (6 bases). The V gene lost 7 bases and the J gene lost 0 bases, with 13 bases spanning the gap. This CDR3 region has 15 residues. CDR1 LNHDA and CDR2 SQIVND come from the germline V gene (reference sequence). CDR3 amino acids: CASKGGTYSNQPQHF. The DNA for the CDR3 is TGTGCCAGTAAAGGGGGAACTTATAGCAATCAGCCCCAGCATTTT.

This clone was found once. V gene TRBV5-6 combines with J gene TRBJ1-1; D call uncertain. The CDR3 runs to 15 residues. The V end was cut by 0 bases, the J end by 1 base, with 10 bases between. CDR1 is SGHDT and CDR2 is YYEEEE in the germline V gene. The DNA for the CDR3 is TGTGCCAGCAGCTTGGTGCCCGCCACGAACACTGAAGCTTTCTTT. It specifies CASSLVPATNTEAFF.

Turning to this clone: One junction end does not reproduce the germline sequence, and a read error may be involved. This rearrangement joins TRBV5-1 to TRBJ1-2; D is unclear. The CDR3 consists of 12 residues. From germline, CDR1 is SGHRS and CDR2 YFSETQ. The CDR3 DNA sequence: TGCGCCAGCAGCGAGTCGAGATCTGGCCACACCTTC. Its protein is CASSESRSGHTF. The complete variable domain, with remaining parts taken from reference TRBV5-1 and TRBJ1-2, reads KAGVTQTPRYLIKTRGQQVTLSCSPISGHRSVSWYQQTPGQGLQFLFEYFSETQRNKGNFPGRFSGRQFSNSRSEMNVSTLELGDSALYLCASSESRSGHTFGSGTRLTVV.

The V and J genes are TRBV10-3 and TRBJ2-7; TRBD1 agrees at 9 bases. The junction had 4 bases not matched to a gene; V was cut back by 3 bases and J by 1 base. Germline V CDR1 and CDR2: ENHRY, SYGVKD. The CDR3 runs to 15 residues. The CDR3 spells CAISDSGTGSYEQYF. CDR3 bases: TGTGCCATCAGTGATTCCGGGACAGGGTCCTACGAGCAGTACTTC.

The chain joins TRBV4-3 to TRBJ2-1; the match to TRBD2 covers 9 bases. Germline CDR1 and CDR2: LGHNA and YSLEER. After removal of 4 bases from V and 3 bases from J, the junction contained 4 bases not matched to a gene. There are 15 residues in the CDR3. In nucleotides, the CDR3 is TGCGCCAGCAGCCTATCACTAGCGGGCTACAATGAGCAGTTCTTC. This translates into CASSLSLAGYNEQFF.

This chain uses TRBV6-2 or TRBV6-3 with TRBJ2-4; a possible D gene is TRBD2 (5 bases). The CDR3 has 19 amino acids. Germline loops: CDR1 MNHEY, CDR2 SVGEGT. The V end lost 0 bases, the J end lost 3 bases, and 21 bases lay between the germline ends. The CDR3 coding sequence is TGTGCCAGCAGTTACTCGACGCCCGGTGAGGGCGAAGGCAAAAACATTCAGTACTTC. It yields the protein CASSYSTPGEGEGKNIQYF.

The chain links TRBV6-6 to TRBJ2-7; D is possibly TRBD2 (6 bases). V lost 1 base, J lost 4 bases, and 8 bases lay in between. Germline CDR1 and CDR2: MNHNY and SVGAGI (reference sequence). This CDR3 is 13 amino acids long. The CDR3 protein is CASSYLADYEQYF. DNA for the CDR3: TGTGCCAGCAGTTACTTAGCGGATTACGAGCAGTACTTC.

This clone was found a few times. The chain links TRBV6-1 to TRBJ2-1; D uncertain. The CDR3 length is 11 residues. V was trimmed by 2 bases and J by 12 bases, leaving 8 bases between them. The germline CDR1 and CDR2 sequences are MNHNS and SASEGT. The CDR3 here is CASSEISRQFF. As DNA, the CDR3 is TGTGCCAGCAGTGAAATATCTCGGCAGTTCTTC.

This rearrangement joins TRBV5-3 to TRBJ1-5; D gene unclear. TRBV5-3 is annotated as an ORF whose role is uncertain. The V end was cut by 0 bases, the J end by 3 bases, with 7 bases between. The CDR3 loop spans 14 amino acids. CDR3 bases: TGTGCCAGAAGCTTGGCGGTCATCAATCAGCCCCAGCATTTT. Its protein is CARSLAVINQPQHF.

The CDR3 nucleotides read TGTGCCAGCAGTTTACGTCAGTACGGCAGGGACTCACCCCTCCACTTT. It is translated as CASSLRQYGRDSPLHF. V gene TRBV27 combines with J gene TRBJ1-6; TRBD1 might be the D (5 bases). Trimming shortened V by 2 bases and J by 10 bases, and 18 bases separated the two germline ends. The CDR3 runs to 16 residues. From germline, CDR1 is MNHEY and CDR2 SMNVEV (reference sequence).

CDR3 in amino acids: CASSGGRGNSPLHF. The CDR3 nucleotides are TGTGCCAGCAGTGGGGGCAGGGGTAATTCACCCCTCCACTTT. This chain links TRBV2 with TRBJ1-6; D is perhaps TRBD1 (6 bases). The CDR3 contains 14 residues. From germline, CDR1 is SNHLY and CDR2 FYNNEI. The germline V and J ends were trimmed by 4 bases and 6 bases, with 10 bases remaining between them.

The genes are TRBV19 and TRBJ2-2, with TRBD2 matching 7 bases. Unmatched junction bases numbered 9, after V lost 5 bases and J lost 6 bases. Germline-derived CDR1 and CDR2 are LNHDA and SQIVND (reference sequence). This CDR3 is built from 15 residues. In DNA, the CDR3 is TGTGCCAGTAGTGCCACTAGCGATCCCGCCGGGGAGCTGTTTTTT. Translated: CASSATSDPAGELFF.

The gene calls are TRBV15 and TRBJ2-6; 8 nucleotides align to TRBD1. Germline loops: CDR1 LNHNV, CDR2 YYDKDF (reference sequence). CDR3 length: 19 amino acids. V lost 3 bases, J lost 0 bases, and 10 bases stayed unmatched. CDR3 DNA: TGTGCCACCAGCAGGGCCGGGACAGGTCTGTCCTCTGGGGCCAACGTCCTGACTTTC. Amino acid sequence: CATSRAGTGLSSGANVLTF.

As regards this clone: A much larger clone sits a single nucleotide away, making a read error possible. This chain joins TRBV12-3 or TRBV12-4 and TRBJ2-6; D is undetermined. The CDR3 contains 12 residues. V dropped 5 bases and J dropped 2 bases, with 1 base sitting between them. The CDR3: CASSAGANVLTF. The CDR3 DNA follows: TGTGCCAGCAGTGCTGGGGCCAACGTCCTGACTTTC.

The rearrangement joins TRBV4-3 to TRBJ1-2; D is possibly TRBD1 (6 bases). The CDR3 is made up of 15 amino acids. Germline V lookup: CDR1 LGHNA, CDR2 YSLEER. V gave up 2 bases and J gave up 3 bases, with 13 bases separating them. The CDR3 sequence is CASSQRVDSDYGYTF. The CDR3 DNA follows: TGCGCCAGCAGCCAACGGGTGGACAGCGACTATGGCTACACCTTC.

This clone was recorded once. The V call is TRBV5-4, the J call TRBJ1-2, with D possibly TRBD1 on 6 matching bases. Germline V lookup: CDR1 SGHNT, CDR2 YYREEE (reference sequence). V lost 0 bases, J lost 4 bases, and 13 bases lay in between. The CDR3 has 15 residues. The CDR3 bases are TGTGCCAGCAGCTTGGCTGTCAGGGGCGCCTATGGCTACACCTTC. Translating gives CASSLAVRGAYGYTF. The full variable domain, rest sourced from reference TRBV5-4 and TRBJ1-2, is ETGVTQSPTHLIKTRGQQVTLRCSSQSGHNTVSWYQQALGQGPQFIFQYYREEENGRGNFPPRFSGLQFPNYSSELNVNALELDDSALYLCASSLAVRGAYGYTFGSGTRLTVV.